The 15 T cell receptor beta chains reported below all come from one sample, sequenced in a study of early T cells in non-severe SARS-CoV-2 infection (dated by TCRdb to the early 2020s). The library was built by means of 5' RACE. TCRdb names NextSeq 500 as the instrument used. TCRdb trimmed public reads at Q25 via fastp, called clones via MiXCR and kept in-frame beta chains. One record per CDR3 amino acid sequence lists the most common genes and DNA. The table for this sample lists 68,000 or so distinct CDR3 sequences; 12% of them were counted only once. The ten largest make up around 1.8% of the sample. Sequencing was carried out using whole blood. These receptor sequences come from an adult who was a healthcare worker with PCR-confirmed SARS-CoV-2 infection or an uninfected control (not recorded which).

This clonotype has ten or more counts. The CDR3 sequence: CASSSPEGGVYGYTF. The CDR3, as DNA: TGTGCCAGCAGCAGCCCCGAAGGGGGCGTCTATGGCTACACCTTC. The J gene is TRBJ1-2, the V gene TRBV6-2 or TRBV6-3; TRBD1 matches 7 bases. This CDR3 is 15 amino acids long. J was trimmed by 4 bases and V by 6 bases; bases with no gene match: 11. Germline V CDR1 and CDR2: MNHEY, SVGEGT.

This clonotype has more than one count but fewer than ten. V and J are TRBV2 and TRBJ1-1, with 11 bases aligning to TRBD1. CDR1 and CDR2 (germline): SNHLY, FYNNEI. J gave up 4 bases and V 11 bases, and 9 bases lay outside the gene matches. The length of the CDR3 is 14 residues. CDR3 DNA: TGTGCCTGCCGGGACAGGGGGACGGGCACTGAAGCTTTCTTT. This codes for CACRDRGTGTEAFF.

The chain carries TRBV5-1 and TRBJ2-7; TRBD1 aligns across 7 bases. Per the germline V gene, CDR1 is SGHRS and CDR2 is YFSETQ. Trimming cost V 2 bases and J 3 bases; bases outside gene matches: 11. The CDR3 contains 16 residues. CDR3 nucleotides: TGCGCCAGCAGCTTTCGTCGGGACAGACCAGACTACGAGCAGTACTTC. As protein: CASSFRRDRPDYEQYF.

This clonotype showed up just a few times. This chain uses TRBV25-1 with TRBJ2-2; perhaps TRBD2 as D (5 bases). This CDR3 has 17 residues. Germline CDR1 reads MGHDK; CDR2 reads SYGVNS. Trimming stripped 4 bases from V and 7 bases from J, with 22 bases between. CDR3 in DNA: TGTGCCAGCAGTGGTCTCTCCCTGACGGGAAAGGACGGGGAGCTGTTTTTT. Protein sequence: CASSGLSLTGKDGELFF.

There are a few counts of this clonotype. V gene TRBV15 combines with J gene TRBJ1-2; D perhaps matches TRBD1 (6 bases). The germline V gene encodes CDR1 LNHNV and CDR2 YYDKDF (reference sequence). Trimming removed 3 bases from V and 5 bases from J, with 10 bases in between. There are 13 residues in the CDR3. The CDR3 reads CATSSDRIYGYTF. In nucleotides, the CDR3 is TGTGCCACCAGCAGTGACAGGATATATGGCTACACCTTC.

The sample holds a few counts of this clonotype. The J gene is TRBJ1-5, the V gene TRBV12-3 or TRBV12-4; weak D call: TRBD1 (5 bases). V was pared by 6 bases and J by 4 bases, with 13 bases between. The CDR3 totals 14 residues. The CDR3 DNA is TGTGCCAGCAGCCTAGACAGCTTTAATCAGCCCCAGCATTTT. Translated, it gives CASSLDSFNQPQHF.

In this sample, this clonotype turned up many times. CDR3 sequence reads: CASSLGEWRPAQETQYF. CDR3 DNA: TGTGCCAGCAGCTTAGGGGAGTGGAGACCCGCTCAAGAGACCCAGTACTTC. This chain joins TRBV7-9 and TRBJ2-5; D is perhaps TRBD2 (5 bases). The V gene lost 1 base and the J gene lost 2 bases, with 17 bases spanning the gap. There are 17 residues in the CDR3. Germline V gene lookup returns CDR1 SEHNR and CDR2 FQNEAQ (reference sequence).

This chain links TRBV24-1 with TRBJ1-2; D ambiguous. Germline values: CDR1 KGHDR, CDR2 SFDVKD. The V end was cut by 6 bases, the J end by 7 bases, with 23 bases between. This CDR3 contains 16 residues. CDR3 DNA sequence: TGTGCCACCAGTCCTGGGGATGAGAAGGTTTCTTGTGGCTACACCTTC. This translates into CATSPGDEKVSCGYTF.

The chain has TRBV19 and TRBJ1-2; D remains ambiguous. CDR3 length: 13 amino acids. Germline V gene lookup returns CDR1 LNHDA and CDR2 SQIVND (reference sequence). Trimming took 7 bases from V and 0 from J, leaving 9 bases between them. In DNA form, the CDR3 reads TGTGCCAGTACAGACATATCTAACTATGGCTACACCTTC. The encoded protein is CASTDISNYGYTF.

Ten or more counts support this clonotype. CDR3 in amino acids: CASSSGNANTGELFF. The CDR3 DNA is TGTGCCAGCAGTTCGGGAAACGCGAACACCGGGGAGCTGTTTTTT. V gene TRBV7-9 combines with J gene TRBJ2-2, with D possibly TRBD2 on 5 matching bases. Trimming cost V 6 bases and J 0 bases, with 11 bases left between them. The CDR3 loop spans 15 amino acids. Germline CDR1 reads SEHNR; CDR2 reads FQNEAQ (reference sequence).

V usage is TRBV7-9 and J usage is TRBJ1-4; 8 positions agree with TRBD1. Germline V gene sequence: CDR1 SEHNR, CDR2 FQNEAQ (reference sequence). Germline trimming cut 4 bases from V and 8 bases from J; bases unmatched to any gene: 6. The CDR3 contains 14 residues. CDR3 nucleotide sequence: TGTGCCAGCAGCTCGGACAGGGAGGCCGAAAAACTGTTTTTT. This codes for CASSSDREAEKLFF.

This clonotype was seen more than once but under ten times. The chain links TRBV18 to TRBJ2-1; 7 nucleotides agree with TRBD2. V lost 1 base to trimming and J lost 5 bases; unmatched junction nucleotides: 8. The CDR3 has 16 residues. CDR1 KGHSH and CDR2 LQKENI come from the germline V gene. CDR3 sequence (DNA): TGTGCCAGCTCACCACGTGGAGCGGGGCGTAACAATGAGCAGTTCTTC. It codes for CASSPRGAGRNNEQFF.

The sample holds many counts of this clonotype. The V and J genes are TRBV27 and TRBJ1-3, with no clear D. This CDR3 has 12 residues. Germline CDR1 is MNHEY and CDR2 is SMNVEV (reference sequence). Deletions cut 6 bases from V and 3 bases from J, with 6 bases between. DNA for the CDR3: TGTGCCAGCAGATCCAGTGGAAACACCATATATTTT. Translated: CASRSSGNTIYF.

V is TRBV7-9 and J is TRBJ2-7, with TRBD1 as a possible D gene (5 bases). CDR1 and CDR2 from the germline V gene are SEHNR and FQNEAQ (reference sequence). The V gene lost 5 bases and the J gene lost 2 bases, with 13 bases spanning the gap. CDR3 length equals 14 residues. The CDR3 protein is CASSPPQTAYEQYF. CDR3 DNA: TGTGCCAGCAGCCCACCCCAGACAGCCTACGAGCAGTACTTC.

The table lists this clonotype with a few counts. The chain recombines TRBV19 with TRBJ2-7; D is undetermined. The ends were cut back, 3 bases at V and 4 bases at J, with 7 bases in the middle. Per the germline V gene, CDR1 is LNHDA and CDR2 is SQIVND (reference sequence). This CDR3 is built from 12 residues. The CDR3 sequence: CASSISRYEQYF. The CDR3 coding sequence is TGTGCCAGTAGTATCAGTCGATACGAGCAGTACTTC.